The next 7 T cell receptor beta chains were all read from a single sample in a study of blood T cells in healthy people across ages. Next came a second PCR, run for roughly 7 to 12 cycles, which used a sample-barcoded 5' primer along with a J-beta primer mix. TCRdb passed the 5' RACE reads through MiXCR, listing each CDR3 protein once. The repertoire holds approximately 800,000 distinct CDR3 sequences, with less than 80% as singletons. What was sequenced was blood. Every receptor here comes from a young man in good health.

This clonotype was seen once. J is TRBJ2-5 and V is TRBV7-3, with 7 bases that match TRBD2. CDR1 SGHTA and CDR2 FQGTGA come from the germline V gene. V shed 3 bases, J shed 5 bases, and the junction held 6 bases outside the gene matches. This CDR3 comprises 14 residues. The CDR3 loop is CASSFGGFEETQYF. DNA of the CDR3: TGTGCCAGCAGCTTCGGGGGGTTCGAGGAGACCCAGTACTTC.

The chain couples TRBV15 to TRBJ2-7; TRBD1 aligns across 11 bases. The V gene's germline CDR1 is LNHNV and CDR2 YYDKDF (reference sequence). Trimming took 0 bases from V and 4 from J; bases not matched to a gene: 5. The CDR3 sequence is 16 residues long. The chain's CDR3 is CATSRDLGDRGYEQYF. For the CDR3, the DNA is TGTGCCACCAGCAGAGATCTAGGGGACAGGGGGTACGAGCAGTACTTC. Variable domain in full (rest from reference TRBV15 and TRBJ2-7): DAMVIQNPRYQVTQFGKPVTLSCSQTLNHNVMYWYQQKSSQAPKLLFHYYDKDFNNEADTPDNFQSRRPNTSFCFLDIRSPGLGDTAMYLCATSRDLGDRGYEQYFGPGTRLTVT.

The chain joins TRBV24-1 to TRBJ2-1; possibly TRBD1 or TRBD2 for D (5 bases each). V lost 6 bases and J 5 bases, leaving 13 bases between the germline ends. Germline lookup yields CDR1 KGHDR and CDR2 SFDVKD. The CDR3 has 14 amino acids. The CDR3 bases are TGTGCCACCAGTACTCAGGGAGTCGACAATGAGCAGTTCTTC. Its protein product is CATSTQGVDNEQFF.

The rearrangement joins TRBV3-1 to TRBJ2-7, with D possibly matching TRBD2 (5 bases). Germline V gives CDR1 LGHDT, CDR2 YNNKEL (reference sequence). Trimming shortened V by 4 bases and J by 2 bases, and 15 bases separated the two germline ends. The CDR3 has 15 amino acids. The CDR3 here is CASSLGVGDTYEQYF. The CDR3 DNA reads TGTGCCAGCAGCCTCGGGGTGGGCGATACCTACGAGCAGTACTTC.

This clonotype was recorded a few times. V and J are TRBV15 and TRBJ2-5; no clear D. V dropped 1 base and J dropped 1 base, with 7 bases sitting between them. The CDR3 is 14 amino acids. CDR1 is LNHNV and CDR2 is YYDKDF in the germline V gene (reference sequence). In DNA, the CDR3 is TGTGCCACCAGCAGAGGAGACACCCAAGAGACCCAGTACTTC. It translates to CATSRGDTQETQYF.

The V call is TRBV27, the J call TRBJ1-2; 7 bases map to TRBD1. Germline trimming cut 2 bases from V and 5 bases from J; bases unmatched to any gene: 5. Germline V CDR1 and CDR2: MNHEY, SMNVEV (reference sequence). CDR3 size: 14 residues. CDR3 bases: TGTGCCAGCAGTTTAGGCAGGGGGACATATGGCTACACCTTC. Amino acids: CASSLGRGTYGYTF.

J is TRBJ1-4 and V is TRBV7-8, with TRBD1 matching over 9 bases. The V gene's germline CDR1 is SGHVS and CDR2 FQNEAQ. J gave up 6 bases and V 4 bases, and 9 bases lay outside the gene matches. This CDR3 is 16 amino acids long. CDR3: CASSSPQGAGDEKLFF. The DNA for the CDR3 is TGTGCCAGCAGCTCCCCACAGGGGGCTGGAGATGAAAAACTGTTTTTT.